This TCR beta chain was obtained from a study of PD-1 blockade in classical Hodgkin lymphoma. All the patients suffered relapse after autologous stem cell transplantation, and brentuximab vedotin exposure differed. Isolated CD8+ T cells were derived from thawed PBMCs through magnetic negative selection. Profiling relied on immunoSEQ multiplex PCR, and the TCRdb table lists in-frame clones only, not all of them. The sample includes some 25,000 clones, 80% to 90% of them seen just once. Deletions cut 4 bases from V and 6 bases from J, with 13 bases between. Germline CDR1 SEHNR, CDR2 FQNEAQ (reference sequence). This CDR3 has 13 amino acids.

This chain joins TRBV7-9 and TRBJ2-7; D might be TRBD2 (5 bases). Specimen: CD8+ T cells from blood, collected at baseline. This sequence originates from a human donor with classical Hodgkin lymphoma. CDR3 sequence: CASSSSSGSEQYF. CDR3 nucleotide sequence: TGTGCCAGCAGCTCTAGCAGCGGTAGCGAGCAGTACTTC. Together with reference TRBV7-9 and TRBJ2-7, the CDR3 gives the full variable domain: DTGVSQNPRHKITKRGQNVTFRCDPISEHNRLYWYRQTLGQGPEFLTYFQNEAQLEKSRLLSDRFSAERPKGSFSTLEIQRTEQGDSAMYLCASSSSSGSEQYFGPGTRLTVT.